This TCR beta chain derives from a study of beta chain features in type 1 diabetes. General study results and limits: In every one of the four CD4+ subsets, TCRB CDR3s were moderately but significantly shorter in Type 1 diabetes patients. Within the patient group, naive, central memory and Treg TCRB repertoires appeared more similar to each other than within healthy donors.

A remark on this clone: Its specificity is not known. One end of the junction fails to match germline, which may point to a read error.

Expressed TCRB transcripts were sequenced because the isolated RNA had all been reverse transcribed beforehand. Method: immunoSEQ multiplex PCR; TCRdb's copy keeps in-frame clones and lacks some. The table includes around 260,000 clones, 24% detected once. Stem cell-like memory, regulatory, central memory and naive CD4+ cells were sorted via CD45RO/CCR7/CD25/CD127/CD95/CD27. This CDR3 contains 16 residues. Germline CDR1 and CDR2: SSHAT and FNYEAQ (reference sequence). What was sequenced was naive CD4+ T cells from blood. The chain combines TRBV7-7 with TRBJ2-2, with TRBD2 identical over 10 bases. The TCR originated in a woman in her 30s with type 1 diabetes. The CDR3 loop is CASSRTSGTNTGELFF. CDR3 bases: TGTGCTAGCAGTCGAACTAGCGGGACTAACACCGGGGAGCTGTTTTTT. Full variable domain (remainder filled in from reference TRBV7-7 and TRBJ2-2): GAGVSQSPRYKVTKRGQDVTLRCDPISSHATLYWYQQALGQGPEFLTYFNYEAQPDKSGLPSDRFSAERPEGSISTLTIQRTEQRDSAMYRCASSRTSGTNTGELFFGEGSRLTVL.